This record concerns one T cell receptor beta chain sequence. Antigen: not known. The J segment lost 3 bases and the V segment lost 6 bases, leaving 9 bases of the junction unmatched. This CDR3 contains 15 residues. The germline CDR1 and CDR2 sequences are MNHEY and SVGAGI. This sample was taken from a study of cytomegalovirus exposure and HLA in healthy donors. Study findings and constraints: Specificity for CMV antigens was confirmed in vitro for a few of the CMV-associated chains. Reportedly, HLA-A and HLA-B alleles of most subjects were accurately predicted from TCR beta. What a later analysis reportedly showed was that an Asian-associated ancestry cluster had fewer N-insertions than the approximately 670-donor mean.

PCR amplification relied on 60 Vbeta primers (plus 13 Jbeta primers). Data came from immunoSEQ multiplex PCR; TCRdb stores just in-frame clones and leaves some out. The sample includes 150,000 to 200,000 clones, approximately 70% seen only once; the top ten take 4.7%. This TCR was recovered from a man in his late teens or twenties in good health and CMV-seropositive. Sequencing used PBMCs. J is TRBJ1-1 and V is TRBV6-5, with 8 bases that match TRBD1. The DNA for the CDR3 is TGTGCCAGCAGCCCAGGACAGGGCGTAGACACTGAAGCTTTCTTT. Residues: CASSPGQGVDTEAFF.